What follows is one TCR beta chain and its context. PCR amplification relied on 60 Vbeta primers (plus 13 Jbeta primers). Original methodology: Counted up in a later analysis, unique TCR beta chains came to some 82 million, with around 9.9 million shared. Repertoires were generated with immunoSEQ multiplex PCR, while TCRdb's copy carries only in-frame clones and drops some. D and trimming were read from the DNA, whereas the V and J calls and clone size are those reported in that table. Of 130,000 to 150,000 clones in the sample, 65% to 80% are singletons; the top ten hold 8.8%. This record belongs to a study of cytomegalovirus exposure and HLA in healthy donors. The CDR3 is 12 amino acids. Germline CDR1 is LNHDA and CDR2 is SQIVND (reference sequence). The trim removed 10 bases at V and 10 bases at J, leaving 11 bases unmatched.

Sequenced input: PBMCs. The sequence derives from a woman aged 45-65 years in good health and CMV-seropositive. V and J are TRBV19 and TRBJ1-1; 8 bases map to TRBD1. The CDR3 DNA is TGTGCCACTGGGACAGGCGAGATGGTAGCTTTCTTT. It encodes CATGTGEMVAFF.